This T cell receptor (beta chain) was retrieved from a study of Graves' ophthalmopathy and Graves' hyperthyroidism. Germline loops: CDR1 MNHNS, CDR2 SASEGT. Germline trimming cut 4 bases from V and 1 base from J; bases unmatched to any gene: 5. CDR3 length: 15 amino acids. If no ophthalmopathy appeared within 18 months of follow-up, hyperthyroidism was termed stable. Uncontrolled infections, other autoimmune diseases, pregnancy or lactation barred patients from enrollment. RNA transcripts were the template, and TCR beta CDR3 regions were amplified from them. A first-round RT-PCR used HTBI primers, followed by a second-round multiplex PCR. TCRdb re-derived calls from the multiplex PCR reads in MiXCR, one entry per CDR3 protein. The data hold about 620,000 distinct CDR3 sequences, with roughly 20% observed a single time. This clonotype was seen ten or more times.

The sequenced sample was peripheral blood. The clonotype was recovered from a woman in her late teens or twenties with stable Graves' hyperthyroidism. Some clones in this sample may be carry-over from other donors' samples. The J gene is TRBJ2-7, the V gene TRBV6-1, with 9 bases matching TRBD2. CDR3 nucleotide sequence: TGTGCCAGCAGTGGGGCTAGCGGGGTTTCCTACGAGCAGTACTTC. It specifies CASSGASGVSYEQYF.